This T cell receptor (beta chain) appears in the sequencing data of a study of CD8 T cells in Susac syndrome. V lost 0 bases, J lost 1 base, and 10 bases lay in between. The CDR3 consists of 15 residues. Germline V gene sequence: CDR1 SGHRS, CDR2 YFSETQ. When the RNA was reverse transcribed, random hexamers were used with an input of roughly 0.45 to 1 ug. Each CDR3 protein gets one entry after TCRdb re-called the immunoSEQ multiplex PCR reads with MiXCR. This sample has fewer than 300,000 distinct CDR3 sequences, with about 85% found just once. In this sample, this clonotype turned up a few times. The chain employs TRBV5-1 and TRBJ1-2; D is unclear. The clonotype was recovered from a human donor with multiple sclerosis. The source material was CD8+ T cells from PBMCs. CDR3 protein: CASSLEGRLNYGYTF. The CDR3 nucleotides read TGCGCCAGCAGCTTGGAGGGTAGACTTAACTATGGCTACACCTTC.